Below, 20 T cell receptor beta chains from the same sample are listed, as sequenced in a study of blood T cell repertoires in COVID-19. This table comes from immunoSEQ multiplex PCR, and its TCRdb copy is limited to in-frame clones, with some not included. This table has about 270,000 clones, under 95% appearing once. Source material: PBMCs or T cells enriched from blood (not recorded which). Receptor source: a man aged 40-49 years who had been exposed to COVID-19.

V usage is TRBV2 and J usage is TRBJ1-1; the D gene is possibly TRBD1 (5 bases). CDR1 is SNHLY, CDR2 FYNNEI, per germline. CDR3 length equals 14 residues. With 3 bases removed from V and 0 bases from J, the gap between germline ends came to 8 bases. The CDR3 bases are TGTGCCAGCAGTGACAGGGTTCTGAACACTGAAGCTTTCTTT. Translated: CASSDRVLNTEAFF.

The V gene is TRBV30, the J gene TRBJ1-2; no firm D call. CDR1 is GTSNPN, CDR2 SVGIG, per germline (reference sequence). The CDR3 consists of 13 residues. V lost 1 base and J lost 5, with 11 bases in between. The CDR3 coding sequence is TGTGCCTGGAGTGCGGGTAATTGGTATGGCTACACCTTC. This sequence encodes CAWSAGNWYGYTF.

The rearrangement uses TRBV4-3 and TRBJ2-1; TRBD1 might be the D (6 bases). Germline V CDR1 and CDR2: LGHNA, YSLEER. V was trimmed by 0 bases and J by 2 bases, leaving 14 bases between them. CDR3 length equals 17 residues. In nucleotides, the CDR3 is TGCGCCAGCAGCCAAGAGACCTCAGGGGTTGCCTACAATGAGCAGTTCTTC. Translated: CASSQETSGVAYNEQFF.

This clone was seen only once. The gene calls are TRBV5-8 and TRBJ2-7, with 8 bases aligning to TRBD1. This CDR3 is built from 13 residues. V was pared by 5 bases and J by 3 bases, with 4 bases of the junction left unmatched. Germline CDR1 is SGHTS and CDR2 is YDEGEE. CDR3 in DNA: TGTGCCAGCAGTAGGGGACAGGACTACGAGCAGTACTTC. This sequence encodes CASSRGQDYEQYF.

The chain couples TRBV7-2 to TRBJ2-1; D might be TRBD2 (6 bases). Germline V lookup: CDR1 SGHTA, CDR2 FQGNSA. This CDR3 has 18 residues. Trimming removed 1 base at V and 0 bases at J, with 16 bases between. The chain's CDR3 is CASSLVFRGLSSYNEQFF. The DNA of the CDR3 is TGTGCCAGCAGCTTAGTGTTTAGGGGACTCAGCTCCTACAATGAGCAGTTCTTC.

The rearrangement uses TRBV7-8 and TRBJ2-3, with a possible D match to TRBD2 (5 bases). Trimming left V 2 bases short and J 1 base short, with 19 bases between. CDR3 length equals 18 residues. Germline V lookup: CDR1 SGHVS, CDR2 FQNEAQ. CDR3 DNA: TGTGCCAGCAGCTTACCCTTTGCGTCCGGGAATGGCACAGATACGCAGTATTTT. Residues: CASSLPFASGNGTDTQYF.

CDR3 coding DNA: TGCAGCGTCTCGACAGGGCGGAACACTGAAGCTTTCTTT. Protein product: CSVSTGRNTEAFF. The rearrangement joins TRBV29-1 to TRBJ1-1, with TRBD1 matching over 7 bases. CDR1 and CDR2 from the germline V gene are SQVTM and ANQGSEA. This CDR3 region has 13 residues. The V and J ends lost 6 bases and 1 base, in that order; junction bases with no gene match: 5.

J is TRBJ2-5 and V is TRBV10-3, with a possible D match to TRBD2 (6 bases). The CDR3 consists of 17 residues. V lost 2 bases and J lost 1, with 17 bases in between. Germline loops: CDR1 ENHRY, CDR2 SYGVKD. CDR3 bases: TGTGCCATCAGTGAGGCCTTCTTGGGAGGTCCCCAAGAGACCCAGTACTTC. Its translation: CAISEAFLGGPQETQYF.

The V call is TRBV6-4, the J call TRBJ2-3; TRBD2 matches at 7 bases. The CDR3 length is 14 residues. Germline CDR1 and CDR2: MRHNA and SNTAGT. V was pared by 4 bases and J by 7 bases, with 8 bases of the junction left unmatched. The CDR3 coding sequence is TGTGCCAGCAGTGTGAGTTGGGAGGGAAATACGCAGTATTTT. It is translated as CASSVSWEGNTQYF.

The J gene is TRBJ1-1, the V gene TRBV2; unclear D gene. V was clipped by 3 bases and J by 1 base, with 6 bases between them. Germline V gene data show CDR1 as SNHLY and CDR2 as FYNNEI. The CDR3 contains 13 residues. The CDR3 is CASSDYPNTEAFF. Written as DNA, the CDR3 is TGTGCCAGCAGTGATTATCCGAACACTGAAGCTTTCTTT. Full variable domain (outside the CDR3, taken from reference TRBV2 and TRBJ1-1): EPEVTQTPSHQVTQMGQEVILRCVPISNHLYFYWYRQILGQKVEFLVSFYNNEISEKSEIFDDQFSVERPDGSNFTLKIRSTKLEDSAMYFCASSDYPNTEAFFGQGTRLTVV.

This sequence joins TRBV2 and TRBJ2-7; 12 bases match TRBD2. CDR3 length: 14 amino acids. Germline CDR1 SNHLY, CDR2 FYNNEI. V shed 7 bases and J 6 bases; nucleotides not matched to a gene: 7. CDR3: CASNRLAGASEQYF. DNA of the CDR3: TGTGCCAGCAACCGACTAGCGGGAGCCTCCGAGCAGTACTTC.

The rearrangement links TRBV14 to TRBJ1-6, with D possibly being TRBD1 (6 bases). The CDR3 has 13 amino acids. The germline V gene encodes CDR1 SGHDN and CDR2 FVKESK. Trimming left V 5 bases short and J 4 bases short, with 6 bases between. CDR3 bases: TGTGCCAGCAGCAGGGGGTATAATTCACCCCTCCACTTT. As protein: CASSRGYNSPLHF.

This clone was counted once. This chain uses TRBV12-2 with TRBJ1-1; the listed D gene, TRBD1, was not tested against the DNA. TRBV12-2 is shown as a pseudogene. The CDR3 spans 12 residues. This CDR3 is CASRLLDRGSFF. The CDR3 DNA reads as TGTGCAAGTCGCTTATTGGACAGGGGATCTTTCTTT.

This chain connects TRBV4-1 to TRBJ1-4; 8 nucleotides agree with TRBD1. V trimming: 0 bases; J trimming: 7 bases; junction bases outside the gene matches: 10. Germline V lookup: CDR1 MGHRA, CDR2 YSYEKL. CDR3 length: 17 amino acids. CDR3 DNA: TGCGCCAGCAGCCAAGACATTACCAGGGGGCGGAGTGAAAAACTGTTTTTT. The encoded protein is CASSQDITRGRSEKLFF.

The chain recombines TRBV5-8 with TRBJ1-5; D gene uncertain. The germline V gene has CDR1 SGHTS and CDR2 YDEGEE. The CDR3 extends over 14 amino acids. Between the trimmed V and J ends, which lost 4 bases and 4 bases, there was a span of 12 bases. The DNA of the CDR3 is TGTGCCAGCAGCCTGCGGGGATTTAATCAGCCCCAGCATTTT. It codes for CASSLRGFNQPQHF.

The chain couples TRBV10-3 to TRBJ2-1; D not resolved. The germline V gene encodes CDR1 ENHRY and CDR2 SYGVKD. This CDR3 has 14 residues. Between the trimmed V and J ends, which lost 6 bases and 3 bases, there was a span of 12 bases. In DNA form, the CDR3 reads TGTGCCATCAGAGATCAGGTAAACTACAATGAGCAGTTCTTC. It encodes CAIRDQVNYNEQFF.

CDR3 in DNA: TGTGCCAGCGCTAGTCACGTCGGAAACACCATATATTTT. It yields the protein CASASHVGNTIYF. The chain combines TRBV12-3 or TRBV12-4 with TRBJ1-3; D is undetermined. Trimming cost V 8 bases and J 4 bases, with 12 bases left between them. The CDR3 runs 13 residues.

This clone has a single count. The chain employs TRBV2 and TRBJ2-2, with 7 bases aligning to TRBD1. From germline, CDR1 is SNHLY and CDR2 FYNNEI. There are 15 residues in the CDR3. With V trimmed by 4 bases and J by 7 bases, 9 bases remained unmatched. This chain's CDR3 is CASSAREGAIGELFF. DNA for the CDR3: TGTGCCAGCAGTGCGCGAGAGGGGGCCATCGGGGAGCTGTTTTTT.

The chain is built from TRBV24-1 and TRBJ2-3; 7 bases agree with TRBD2. The ends lost 9 bases at V and 9 bases at J; junction bases unmatched: 17. The CDR3 is made up of 15 amino acids. Germline CDR1 and CDR2: KGHDR and SFDVKD. This CDR3 is CATSPRGAGEVTQYF. The CDR3 nucleotides read TGTGCCACCTCGCCCCGCGGGGCGGGGGAGGTCACGCAGTATTTT.

The chain employs TRBV12-3 or TRBV12-4 and TRBJ1-1, with 8 bases fitting TRBD1. Trimming cost V 4 bases and J 4 bases; bases outside gene matches: 2. The CDR3 runs 13 residues. The CDR3 loop is CASSWTGITEAFF. CDR3 bases: TGTGCCAGCAGTTGGACAGGGATCACTGAAGCTTTCTTT.